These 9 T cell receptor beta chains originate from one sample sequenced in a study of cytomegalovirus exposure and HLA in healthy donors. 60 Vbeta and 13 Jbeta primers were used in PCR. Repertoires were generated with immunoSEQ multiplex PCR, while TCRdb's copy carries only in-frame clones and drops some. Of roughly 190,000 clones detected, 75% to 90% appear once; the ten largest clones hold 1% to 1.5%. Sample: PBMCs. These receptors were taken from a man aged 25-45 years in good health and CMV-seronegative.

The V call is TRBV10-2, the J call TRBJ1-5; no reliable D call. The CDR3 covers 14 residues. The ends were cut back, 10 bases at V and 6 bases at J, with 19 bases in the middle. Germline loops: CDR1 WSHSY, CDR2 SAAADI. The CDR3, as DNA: TGCGCCACCTCGGTTGAGGGCCGGGGTCAGCCCCAGCATTTT. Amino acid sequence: CATSVEGRGQPQHF.

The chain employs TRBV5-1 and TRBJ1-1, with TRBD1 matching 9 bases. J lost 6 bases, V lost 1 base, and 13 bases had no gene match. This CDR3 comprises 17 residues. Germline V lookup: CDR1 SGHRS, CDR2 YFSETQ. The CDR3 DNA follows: TGCGCCAGCAGCTTGAGGGGACAGGGCCAGGGGGGCGCTGAAGCTTTCTTT. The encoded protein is CASSLRGQGQGGAEAFF.

CDR3 protein: CASSSTLQSNSYEQYF. The CDR3 bases are TGTGCCAGCAGCTCAACCCTACAGTCAAATTCTTACGAGCAGTACTTC. V gene TRBV7-2 combines with J gene TRBJ2-7; D is unresolved. V lost 4 bases and J 4 bases, leaving 20 bases between the germline ends. Looked up from germline, CDR1 is SGHTA and CDR2 is FQGNSA. The CDR3 has 16 residues.

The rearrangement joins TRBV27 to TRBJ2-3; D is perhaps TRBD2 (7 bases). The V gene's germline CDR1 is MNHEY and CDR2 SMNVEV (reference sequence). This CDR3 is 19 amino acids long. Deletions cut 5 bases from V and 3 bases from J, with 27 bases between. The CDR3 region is CASSALRDYATQGTDTQYF. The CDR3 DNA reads TGTGCCAGCAGTGCGCTCCGGGACTACGCCACGCAGGGGACAGATACGCAGTATTTT.

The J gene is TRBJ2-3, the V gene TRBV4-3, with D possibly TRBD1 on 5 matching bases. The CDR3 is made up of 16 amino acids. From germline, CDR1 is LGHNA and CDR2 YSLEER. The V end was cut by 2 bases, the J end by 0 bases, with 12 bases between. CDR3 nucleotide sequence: TGCGCCAGCAGCCAAAGGGTGGGGCGTAGCACAGATACGCAGTATTTT. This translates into CASSQRVGRSTDTQYF.

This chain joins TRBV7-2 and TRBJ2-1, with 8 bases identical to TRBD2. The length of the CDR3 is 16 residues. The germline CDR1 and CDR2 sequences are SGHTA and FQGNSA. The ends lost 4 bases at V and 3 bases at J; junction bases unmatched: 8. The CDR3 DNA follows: TGTGCCAGCAGCTGGGATACTAGCGGATACTACAATGAGCAGTTCTTC. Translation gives CASSWDTSGYYNEQFF. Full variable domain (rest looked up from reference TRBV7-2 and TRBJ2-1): GAGVSQSPSNKVTEKGKDVELRCDPISGHTALYWYRQSLGQGLEFLIYFQGNSAPDKSGLPSDRFSAERTGGSVSTLTIQRTQQEDSAVYLCASSWDTSGYYNEQFFGPGTRLTVL.

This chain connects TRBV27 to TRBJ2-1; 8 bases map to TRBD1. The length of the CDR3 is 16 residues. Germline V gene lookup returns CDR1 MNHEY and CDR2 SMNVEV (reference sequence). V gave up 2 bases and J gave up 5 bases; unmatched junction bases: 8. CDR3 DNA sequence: TGTGCCAGCAGTTTACGCTGGACAGGGACAGACAATGAGCAGTTCTTC. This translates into CASSLRWTGTDNEQFF.

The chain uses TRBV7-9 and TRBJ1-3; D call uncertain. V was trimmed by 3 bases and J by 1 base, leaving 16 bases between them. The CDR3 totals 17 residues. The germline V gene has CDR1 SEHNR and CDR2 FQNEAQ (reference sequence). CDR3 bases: TGTGCCAGCAGCTTTAACAGTAGATATTTATCTGGAAACACCATATATTTT. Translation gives CASSFNSRYLSGNTIYF.

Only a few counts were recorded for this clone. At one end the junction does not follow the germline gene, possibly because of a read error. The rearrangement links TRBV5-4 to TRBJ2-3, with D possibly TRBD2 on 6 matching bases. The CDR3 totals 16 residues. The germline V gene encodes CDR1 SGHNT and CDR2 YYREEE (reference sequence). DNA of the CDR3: TGCGCCAGCAGCCATGGCGGGCTAGCGCGCACAGATACGCAGTATTTT. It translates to CASSHGGLARTDTQYF. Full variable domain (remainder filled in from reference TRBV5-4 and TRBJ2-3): ETGVTQSPTHLIKTRGQQVTLRCSSQSGHNTVSWYQQALGQGPQFIFQYYREEENGRGNFPPRFSGLQFPNYSSELNVNALELDDSALYLCASSHGGLARTDTQYFGPGTRLTVL.